The table lists the clone carrying this T cell receptor beta chain with a count of one. This entry is derived from a study of blood T cell repertoires in COVID-19. CDR1 WSHSY and CDR2 SAAADI come from the germline V gene. With 3 bases clipped from V and 7 bases from J, the junction kept 2 bases outside the gene matches. The CDR3 extends over 12 amino acids. Profiling relied on immunoSEQ multiplex PCR, and the TCRdb table lists in-frame clones only, not all of them. The sample holds some 400,000 clones, around 87% seen once. This receptor was identified in a man aged 30 to 39 who had recovered from COVID-19. What was sequenced was PBMCs or T cells enriched from blood (not recorded which). The chain links TRBV10-2 to TRBJ1-1, with TRBD1 identical over 7 bases. The CDR3 loop is CASSEWDSEAFF. In DNA, the CDR3 is TGCGCCAGCAGTGAATGGGACAGTGAAGCTTTCTTT.